The next 21 T cell receptor beta chains were all read from a single sample in a study of glioma-infiltrating T cells. The iRepertoire nested amplicon-rescue multiplex PCR amplified TCR alpha and beta CDR3s from RNA. In TCRdb, the multiplex PCR reads were re-called with MiXCR into one record per CDR3 protein. The sample yields about 110,000 distinct CDR3 sequences, less than 30% seen once. The specimen was glioma tissue, nonneoplastic brain tissue, or PBMCs (not recorded which). The receptor source for this set is a human donor with low-grade glioma or glioblastoma, undergoing nonglioma brain surgery, or in good health (not recorded which).

This clonotype was detected only a few times. The gene calls are TRBV30 and TRBJ1-2; D is unresolved. Trimming stripped 2 bases from V and 4 bases from J, with 20 bases between. The CDR3 has 16 residues. Looked up from germline, CDR1 is GTSNPN and CDR2 is SVGIG (reference sequence). CDR3 in DNA: TGTGCCTGGAGTAGTTTTGGCCCACAAGGCCTCTATGGCTACACCTTC. It yields the protein CAWSSFGPQGLYGYTF. Drawing the rest from reference TRBV30 and TRBJ1-2, the complete variable domain is SQTIHQWPATLVQPVGSPLSLECTVEGTSNPNLYWYRQAAGRGLQLLFYSVGIGQISSEVPQNLSASRPQDRQFILSSKKLLLSDSGFYLCAWSSFGPQGLYGYTFGSGTRLTVV.

Worth noting for this clonotype: Being one base from a much bigger clone, this may be a read error. The chain couples TRBV10-3 to TRBJ1-4; no clear D gene. This CDR3 comprises 16 residues. The V gene's germline CDR1 is ENHRY and CDR2 SYGVKD. CDR3 region: CAISDGLPTENEKLSF. DNA of the CDR3: TGTGCCATCAGTGATGGACTCCCAACTGAAAATGAAAAACTGTCTTTT.

In regard to this clonotype: Given a much more abundant clone one base away, this may be a read error. The V call is TRBV18, the J call TRBJ2-1; possibly TRBD1 for D (6 bases). Germline-derived CDR1 and CDR2 are KGHSH and LQKENI. The CDR3 is 16 amino acids. CDR3 amino acids: CATSPKGGKTYNEQFF. The CDR3 DNA follows: TGTGCCACCTCACCTAAAGGGGGAAAGACCTACAATGAGCAGTTCTTC.

This clonotype was counted many times. V and J are TRBV6-2 or TRBV6-3 and TRBJ2-5; D not certain. CDR3 size: 12 residues. Per germline, CDR1 MNHEY and CDR2 SVGEGT. V lost 7 bases and J 4 bases, leaving 10 bases between the germline ends. CDR3 DNA: TGTGCCAGCAAAGGGCGGCGAGAGACCCAGTACTTC. This codes for CASKGRRETQYF.

This clonotype showed up many times. V gene TRBV12-3 or TRBV12-4 combines with J gene TRBJ1-2; 9 positions agree with TRBD1. The CDR3 consists of 15 residues. The ends lost 4 bases at V and 4 bases at J; junction bases unmatched: 7. CDR3 sequence reads: CASSYRGTGSYGYTF. For the CDR3, the DNA is TGTGCCAGCAGTTACCGCGGGACAGGGTCCTATGGCTACACCTTC.

This clonotype was seen many times. J is TRBJ1-4 and V is TRBV28; no reliable D call. Germline values: CDR1 MDHEN, CDR2 SYDVKM. V gave up 1 base and J gave up 8 bases, with 2 bases separating them. The length of the CDR3 is 11 residues. The CDR3 coding sequence is TGTGCCAGCAGTTTATACGAAAAACTGTTTTTT. The encoded protein is CASSLYEKLFF.

This clonotype was seen many times. This chain joins TRBV25-1 and TRBJ1-1, with 11 bases that match TRBD1. Germline assignment: CDR1 MGHDK and CDR2 SYGVNS. The V and J ends lost 10 bases and 3 bases, in that order; junction bases with no gene match: 7. The CDR3 has 14 residues. In nucleotides, the CDR3 is TGTGCCACCGCCGGGACAGGGGGGTACACTGAAGCTTTCTTT. As protein: CATAGTGGYTEAFF.

The chain uses TRBV25-1 and TRBJ1-2; D call uncertain. The CDR3 is made up of 15 amino acids. V dropped 2 bases and J dropped 10 bases, with 20 bases sitting between them. CDR1 MGHDK and CDR2 SYGVNS come from the germline V gene. CDR3 amino acids: CASSEEGKGNYNYTF. The CDR3 coding sequence is TGTGCCAGCAGTGAAGAAGGGAAAGGGAACTATAACTACACCTTC.

This clonotype was recorded at least ten times. The DNA for the CDR3 is TGCGCCAGCAGTCCCGCGGGAGGGCCGGGCGGGGAGCTGTTTTTT. Its protein product is CASSPAGGPGGELFF. J is TRBJ2-2 and V is TRBV10-2; TRBD2 agrees at 9 bases. The CDR3 sequence is 15 residues long. The J segment lost 7 bases and the V segment lost 5 bases, leaving 8 bases of the junction unmatched. The germline V gene encodes CDR1 WSHSY and CDR2 SAAADI.

In its sample, this clonotype was seen many times. V usage is TRBV18 and J usage is TRBJ1-3; D gene uncertain. Per germline, CDR1 KGHSH and CDR2 LQKENI. Trimming cost V 2 bases and J 0 bases, with 5 bases left between them. This CDR3 is 14 amino acids long. CDR3 region: CASSPAFSGNTIYF. CDR3 in DNA: TGTGCCAGCTCACCAGCCTTCTCTGGAAACACCATATATTTT. Full variable domain (missing parts from reference TRBV18 and TRBJ1-3): NAGVMQNPRHLVRRRGQEARLRCSPMKGHSHVYWYRQLPEEGLKFMVYLQKENIIDESGMPKERFSAEFPKEGPSILRIQQVVRGDSAAYFCASSPAFSGNTIYFGEGSWLTVV.

The chain recombines TRBV9 with TRBJ2-1, with a weak D call TRBD1 (5 bases). Germline loops: CDR1 SGDLS, CDR2 YYNGEE. This CDR3 spans 16 amino acids. V was shortened by 1 base and J by 4 bases, with 15 bases between the two germline ends. CDR3 DNA: TGTGCCAGCAGCGTACTTGGGCAGGGTTTATACAATGAGCAGTTCTTC. The encoded protein is CASSVLGQGLYNEQFF. Full variable domain (rest looked up from reference TRBV9 and TRBJ2-1): DSGVTQTPKHLITATGQRVTLRCSPRSGDLSVYWYQQSLDQGLQFLIQYYNGEERAKGNILERFSAQQFPDLHSELNLSSLELGDSALYFCASSVLGQGLYNEQFFGPGTRLTVL.

This clonotype was recorded many times. This rearrangement joins TRBV29-1 to TRBJ1-2; D may be TRBD1 (5 bases). V lost 2 bases, J lost 5 bases, and 12 bases lay in between. The CDR3 consists of 13 residues. Per the germline V gene, CDR1 is SQVTM and CDR2 is ANQGSEA. The CDR3 DNA sequence: TGCAGCGTTGAACAAGCCGGGGGATATGGCTACACCTTC. It yields the protein CSVEQAGGYGYTF.

In regard to this clonotype: Since a much larger clone is just one base distant, this may be a read error. V gene TRBV7-9 combines with J gene TRBJ1-2, with D perhaps TRBD1 (5 bases). The CDR3 is made up of 15 amino acids. Trimming took off 2 bases at V and 3 bases at J, with 13 bases between the two ends. Looked up from germline, CDR1 is SEHNR and CDR2 is FQNEAQ (reference sequence). This CDR3 is CASSLREGRDYGYTF. CDR3 DNA: TGTGCCAGCAGCTTACGGGAGGGGCGGGACTATGGCTACACCTTC.

This clonotype was counted ten times or more. The rearrangement joins TRBV20-1 to TRBJ2-7; D is unclear. Germline loops: CDR1 DFQATT, CDR2 SNEGSKA (reference sequence). Trimming left V 1 base short and J 6 bases short, with 10 bases between. The CDR3 runs to 12 residues. The CDR3 sequence: CSARGTRTEQYF. CDR3 sequence (DNA): TGCAGTGCTAGAGGGACCAGGACCGAGCAGTACTTC.

The chain combines TRBV27 with TRBJ2-7, with D possibly TRBD2 on 5 matching bases. V was clipped by 7 bases and J by 1 base, with 14 bases between them. The CDR3 has 14 residues. From germline, CDR1 is MNHEY and CDR2 SMNVEV (reference sequence). The CDR3 coding sequence is TGTGCCAGCACTTCCTTGGCGGGTTCCTACGAGCAGTACTTC. Amino acids: CASTSLAGSYEQYF.

Details on this clonotype: It may be a read error: a sequence one base away is much more abundant. This chain links TRBV4-1 with TRBJ2-6; tentative D call: TRBD2 (6 bases). The germline CDR1 and CDR2 sequences are MGHRA and YSYEKL. The CDR3 is 17 residues long. CDR3 protein: CASSQGLGDSWANVLTF. The CDR3, as DNA: TGCGCCAGCAGCCAAGGTCTTGGGGACTCTTGGGCCAACGTCCTGACTTTC.

This chain uses TRBV24-1 with TRBJ2-1; D unclear. Germline V gene sequence: CDR1 KGHDR, CDR2 SFDVKD. V was trimmed by 2 bases and J by 4 bases, leaving 8 bases between them. The length of the CDR3 is 14 residues. The CDR3 loop reads CATSDSSVYNEQFF. The CDR3 coding sequence is TGTGCCACCAGTGATTCCTCGGTATACAATGAGCAGTTCTTC.

To note about this clonotype: The junction shows a germline mismatch at one end, possibly a read error. The V call is TRBV14, the J call TRBJ2-1; 11 bases are a match to TRBD2. This CDR3 is 15 amino acids long. Germline values: CDR1 SGHDN, CDR2 FVKESK. The chain's CDR3 is CASSQASSGRSAQCF. In nucleotides, the CDR3 is TGTGCCAGCAGCCAAGCGTCTAGCGGGAGGAGTGCGCAGTGCTTC.

With respect to this clonotype: This may arise from a read error, as a much more abundant clone is one base away. The J gene is TRBJ2-5, the V gene TRBV12-3 or TRBV12-4, with no clear D. With 5 bases removed from V and 3 bases from J, the gap between germline ends came to 16 bases. The CDR3 sequence is 15 residues long. The CDR3 DNA reads TGTGCCAGCAGTAGATGGGCCGTACGGGAAGAGACCCAGTACTTC. Its protein is CASSRWAVREETQYF.

This clonotype is judged medium-sized. The chain links TRBV2 to TRBJ1-5; possibly TRBD1 for D (5 bases). Germline V gene data show CDR1 as SNHLY and CDR2 as FYNNEI. The CDR3 has 15 residues. With 1 base removed from V and 0 bases from J, the gap between germline ends came to 7 bases. The CDR3 region is CASSEGQNSNQPQHF. Written as DNA, the CDR3 is TGTGCCAGCAGTGAAGGACAGAATAGCAATCAGCCCCAGCATTTT.

This clonotype was recorded many times. The gene calls are TRBV20-1 and TRBJ2-7; D not resolved. Germline V gives CDR1 DFQATT, CDR2 SNEGSKA (reference sequence). The ends were cut back, 3 bases at V and 0 bases at J, with 15 bases in the middle. The CDR3 has 15 residues. This CDR3 reads CSASRGPVGSYEQYF. The CDR3 DNA reads TGCAGTGCTAGCAGAGGACCGGTCGGCTCCTACGAGCAGTACTTC.